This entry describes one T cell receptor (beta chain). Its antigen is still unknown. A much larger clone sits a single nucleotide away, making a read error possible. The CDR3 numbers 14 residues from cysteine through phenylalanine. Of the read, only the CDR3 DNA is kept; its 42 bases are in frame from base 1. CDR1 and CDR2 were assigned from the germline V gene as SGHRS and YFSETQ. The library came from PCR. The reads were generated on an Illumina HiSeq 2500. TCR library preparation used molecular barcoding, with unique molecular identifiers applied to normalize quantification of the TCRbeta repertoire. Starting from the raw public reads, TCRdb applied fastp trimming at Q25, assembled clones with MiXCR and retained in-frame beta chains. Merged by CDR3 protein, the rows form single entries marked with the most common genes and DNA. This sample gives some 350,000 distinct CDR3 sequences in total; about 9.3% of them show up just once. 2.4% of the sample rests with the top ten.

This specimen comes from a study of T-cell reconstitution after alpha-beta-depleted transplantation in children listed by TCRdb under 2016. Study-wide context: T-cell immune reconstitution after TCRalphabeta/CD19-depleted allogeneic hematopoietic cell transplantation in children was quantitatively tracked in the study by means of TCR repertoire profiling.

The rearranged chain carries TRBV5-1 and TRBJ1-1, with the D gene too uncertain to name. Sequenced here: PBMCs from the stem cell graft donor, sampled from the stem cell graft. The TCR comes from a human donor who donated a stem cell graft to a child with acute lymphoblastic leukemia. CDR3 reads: CASSLGGTNTEPFF. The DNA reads TGCGCCAGCAGCTTAGGAGGAACGAACACTGAACCTTTCTTT. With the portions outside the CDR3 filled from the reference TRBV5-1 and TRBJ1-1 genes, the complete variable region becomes KAGVTQTPRYLIKTRGQQVTLSCSPISGHRSVSWYQQTPGQGLQFLFEYFSETQRNKGNFPGRFSGRQFSNSRSEMNVSTLELGDSALYLCASSLGGTNTEPFFGQGTRLTVV.